This entry describes one T cell receptor (beta chain). Its target is unknown. Germline CDR1 is MNHEY and CDR2 is SMNVEV (reference sequence). The CDR3 is made up of 19 amino acids. Across eight separate reactions for each sample, cDNA was made. TCRdb processed the 5' RACE reads again and assigns one entry to each CDR3 protein, with no DNA. The sample holds approximately 330,000 distinct CDR3 sequences. This entry belongs to a study of monozygotic twins with inflammatory bowel disease. Overall study results and limits: Patients got different immunosuppressive treatments, which may have made their repertoires more variable.

Material: blood. The V call is TRBV27, the J call TRBJ2-1; the D call from TCRdb, TRBD1, cannot be confirmed without DNA. The clonotype was recovered from a human donor with ulcerative colitis or Crohn's disease, or a healthy co-twin of an affected twin (not recorded which). The CDR3 sequence is CASSPRVSGPTSSYNEQFF.